The entry that follows covers one T cell receptor beta chain sequence. Its antigen is as yet unknown. The sample comes from a study of cytotoxic CD8 clonotypes in ibrutinib-treated CLL. Study-level results: Stable or contracted on treatment, public clonotypes were also uncommon.

The protocol was immunoSEQ multiplex PCR, while the TCRdb copy is restricted to in-frame clones and leaves out a portion. The repertoire has more than 60,000 clones, 83% of them found once; the top ten carry around 37%. The specimen was PBMCs, collected after 24 months of ibrutinib treatment. The TCR was taken from a human donor with chronic lymphocytic leukemia.

CDR3 loop: CAISAHAGQHEQYF. As DNA, the CDR3 is TGTGCCATCAGTGCTCACGCGGGGCAGCACGAGCAGTACTTC. The chain carries TRBV10-3 and TRBJ2-7, with a tentative D call TRBD2 (6 bases). This CDR3 has 14 amino acids. Germline V gene sequence: CDR1 ENHRY, CDR2 SYGVKD. The V gene lost 4 bases and the J gene lost 5 bases, with 15 bases spanning the gap.